This entry features one T cell receptor beta chain sequence. This entry comes from a study of blood T cell repertoires in COVID-19. Whole-study context: The study drew acute and convalescent COVID-19 samples from the United States, Italy and Spain. Nucleic acid was either cDNA or gDNA, and it came from T cells, B-cell-depleted T cells, or PBMCs.

This CDR3 contains 14 residues. Germline CDR1 SNHLY, CDR2 FYNNEI. V was shortened by 0 bases and J by 5 bases, with 8 bases between the two germline ends. In the source study's methods: Scientists estimated how many nucleated cells there were by amplifying reference gene primers. Sequencing used immunoSEQ multiplex PCR; TCRdb keeps in-frame clones, though not all of them. That table is the source of V, J and clone size, and D and trimming were worked out from the DNA. The repertoire holds roughly 100,000 clones, with about four fifths as singletons. Sequences were obtained from peripheral blood. V is TRBV2 and J is TRBJ1-5, with D perhaps TRBD1 (5 bases). This TCR was sampled from a woman older than 75 with acute or convalescent COVID-19. CDR3 DNA: TGTGCCAGCAGTGAAGCGGGGGGGGATCAGCCCCAGCATTTT. It translates to CASSEAGGDQPQHF.